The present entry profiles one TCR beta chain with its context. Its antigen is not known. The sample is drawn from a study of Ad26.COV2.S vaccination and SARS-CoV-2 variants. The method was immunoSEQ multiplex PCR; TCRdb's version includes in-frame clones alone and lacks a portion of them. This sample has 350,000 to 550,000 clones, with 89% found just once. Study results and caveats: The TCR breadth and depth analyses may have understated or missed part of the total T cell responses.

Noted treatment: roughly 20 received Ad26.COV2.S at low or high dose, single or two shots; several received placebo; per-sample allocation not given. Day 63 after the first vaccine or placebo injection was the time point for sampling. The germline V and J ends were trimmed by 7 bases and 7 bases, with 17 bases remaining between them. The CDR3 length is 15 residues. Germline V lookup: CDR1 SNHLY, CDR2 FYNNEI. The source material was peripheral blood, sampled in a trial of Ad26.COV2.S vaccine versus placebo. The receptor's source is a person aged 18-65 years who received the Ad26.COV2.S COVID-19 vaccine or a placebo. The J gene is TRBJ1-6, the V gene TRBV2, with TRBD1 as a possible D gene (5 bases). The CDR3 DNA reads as TGTGCCAGCATTCGAACCGGGGGTTGGAATTCACCCCTCCACTTT. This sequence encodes CASIRTGGWNSPLHF.